The 17 T cell receptor beta chains below were found in one sample sequenced in a study of blood T cells in healthy people across ages. Through a sample-barcoded 5' primer and a J-beta primer mix, a second PCR was run for roughly 6 to 11 cycles. From the 5' RACE reads, TCRdb called clonotypes with MiXCR, one entry per CDR3 protein. The repertoire holds approximately 790,000 distinct CDR3 sequences, with about 59% as singletons. Sequencing was done on a sample of blood. These receptors were collected from a man aged 25 to 40 in good health.

The chain recombines TRBV6-5 with TRBJ2-7, with 8 bases identical to TRBD2. The V gene end was trimmed by 6 bases and the J gene end by 2 bases; junction bases not matched to a gene: 3. Germline V gives CDR1 MNHEY, CDR2 SVGAGI. The CDR3 is 13 amino acids. CDR3 nucleotide sequence: TGTGCCAGCAGCCGGGGGGGCGCCTACGAGCAGTACTTC. It specifies CASSRGGAYEQYF.

The rearrangement uses TRBV7-2 and TRBJ1-5; D not resolved. Germline V gene sequence: CDR1 SGHTA, CDR2 FQGNSA. The CDR3 is 15 residues long. Trimming took off 5 bases at V and 2 bases at J, with 13 bases between the two ends. Here the CDR3 reads CASSDGIAGNQPQHF. CDR3 bases: TGTGCCAGCAGCGACGGTATTGCGGGCAATCAGCCCCAGCATTTT.

This clonotype has more than one count but fewer than ten. The chain recombines TRBV29-1 with TRBJ2-1; no reliable D call. The germline V and J ends were trimmed by 8 bases and 4 bases, with 9 bases remaining between them. The CDR3 is made up of 11 amino acids. The germline CDR1 and CDR2 sequences are SQVTM and ANQGSEA. Here the CDR3 DNA reads TGCAGCCTGACCAGATACAATGAGCAGTTCTTC. Protein: CSLTRYNEQFF.

The chain uses TRBV7-9 and TRBJ1-5; D perhaps matches TRBD1 (5 bases). The CDR3 consists of 13 residues. From germline, CDR1 is SEHNR and CDR2 FQNEAQ (reference sequence). V was trimmed by 4 bases and J by 3 bases, leaving 7 bases between them. The CDR3 nucleotides are TGTGCCAGCAGCTCGACAGCCAATCAGCCCCAGCATTTT. The encoded protein is CASSSTANQPQHF.

V and J are TRBV4-3 and TRBJ2-1, with D possibly TRBD1 on 6 matching bases. Matching the DNA end better, TRBJ2-7 makes the J call doubtful. The CDR3 is 18 amino acids. From germline, CDR1 is LGHNA and CDR2 YSLEER. CDR3 amino acids: CASSQGTEVRSSYNEQYF. The CDR3 DNA reads TGCGCCAGCAGCCAAGGGACAGAAGTAAGGAGCTCCTACAATGAGCAGTACTTC.

The CDR3 sequence is CASSQEMYTGGRNNEQFF. The CDR3 nucleotides are TGTGCCAGCAGCCAAGAGATGTACACGGGGGGGCGTAACAATGAGCAGTTCTTC. The V call is TRBV3-1, the J call TRBJ2-1; TRBD2 matches at 8 bases. Germline CDR1 is LGHDT and CDR2 is YNNKEL (reference sequence). V lost 0 bases to trimming and J lost 5 bases; unmatched junction nucleotides: 12. The length of the CDR3 is 18 residues.

The chain has TRBV5-1 and TRBJ1-1; a possible D gene is TRBD1 (6 bases). Germline V gene lookup returns CDR1 SGHRS and CDR2 YFSETQ. The CDR3 covers 14 residues. V dropped 4 bases and J dropped 1 base, with 11 bases sitting between them. The CDR3 bases are TGCGCCAGCAGCCGGGGACACAGGAACACTGAAGCTTTCTTT. Amino acids: CASSRGHRNTEAFF.

The chain has TRBV7-2 and TRBJ2-3; no clear D. Germline CDR1 reads SGHTA; CDR2 reads FQGNSA. The CDR3 spans 13 residues. Trimming took off 0 bases at V and 10 bases at J, with 11 bases between the two ends. CDR3 amino acids: CASSLAAQTPQYF. CDR3 coding DNA: TGTGCCAGCAGCTTAGCGGCACAGACCCCGCAGTATTTT.

The chain employs TRBV5-1 and TRBJ1-2, with TRBD1 identical over 7 bases. The CDR3 is 17 amino acids. Germline lookup yields CDR1 SGHRS and CDR2 YFSETQ. V gave up 0 bases and J gave up 4 bases; unmatched junction bases: 12. The CDR3 DNA sequence: TGCGCCAGCAGCTTGGGGTTCGGTGGGACAGCATCCTATGGCTACACCTTC. Encoded protein: CASSLGFGGTASYGYTF.

This rearrangement joins TRBV7-9 to TRBJ2-1; 7 bases are shared with TRBD1. Germline-derived CDR1 and CDR2 are SEHNR and FQNEAQ (reference sequence). J gave up 3 bases and V 11 bases, and 7 bases lay outside the gene matches. The CDR3 consists of 13 residues. For the CDR3, the DNA is TGTGCCGGGATCCGGACAGGCTACAATGAGCAGTTCTTC. Its translation: CAGIRTGYNEQFF.

The J gene is TRBJ2-1, the V gene TRBV5-1; a possible D gene is TRBD2 (5 bases). This CDR3 is built from 14 residues. V gave up 3 bases and J gave up 5 bases, with 12 bases separating them. Germline CDR1 SGHRS, CDR2 YFSETQ. The CDR3 DNA follows: TGCGCCAGCAGCTCGGGGAACGCGCACAATGAGCAGTTCTTC. Protein product: CASSSGNAHNEQFF.

The table lists this clonotype with a few counts. V and J are TRBV12-3 or TRBV12-4 and TRBJ2-3; D tentatively fits TRBD1 or TRBD2 (5 bases each). V was cut by 0 bases and J by 5 bases, with 12 bases left in between. This CDR3 is 15 amino acids long. CDR3 sequence (DNA): TGTGCCAGCAGTTTAGCGGGGACGTTTCGAGATACGCAGTATTTT. It codes for CASSLAGTFRDTQYF.

The V and J genes are TRBV24-1 and TRBJ2-3; 9 bases fit TRBD1. CDR3 length: 16 amino acids. J was trimmed by 5 bases and V by 3 bases; bases with no gene match: 8. The V gene's germline CDR1 is KGHDR and CDR2 SFDVKD. The chain's CDR3 is CATSDRGQGSRDTQYF. DNA of the CDR3: TGTGCCACCAGTGATCGAGGACAGGGGTCGAGAGATACGCAGTATTTT.

This clonotype was detected only once. The genes are TRBV7-8 and TRBJ2-5, with TRBD2 as a possible D gene (5 bases). The germline V and J ends were trimmed by 0 bases and 5 bases, with 16 bases remaining between them. There are 16 residues in the CDR3. Germline V gene sequence: CDR1 SGHVS, CDR2 FQNEAQ. The CDR3 sequence is CASSLAEVMARETQYF. The CDR3 nucleotides read TGTGCCAGCAGCTTAGCGGAGGTGATGGCGCGGGAGACCCAGTACTTC.

This clonotype was seen more than once but under ten times. For the CDR3, the DNA is TGTGCCAGCAGCCCCGGGTCCCAGTACCAAGAGACCCAGTACTTC. It codes for CASSPGSQYQETQYF. The chain is built from TRBV13 and TRBJ2-5, with D uncertain. The V gene's germline CDR1 is PRHDT and CDR2 FYEKMQ (reference sequence). V was cut by 5 bases and J by 0 bases, with 13 bases left in between. This CDR3 spans 15 amino acids.

V usage is TRBV7-8 and J usage is TRBJ2-2; possibly TRBD1 or TRBD2 for D (6 bases each). Looked up from germline, CDR1 is SGHVS and CDR2 is FQNEAQ. V gave up 6 bases and J gave up 5 bases, with 19 bases separating them. This CDR3 comprises 16 residues. As DNA, the CDR3 is TGTGCCAGCAGGGGGAGGCCAGGGGAAGGGACCGGGGAGCTGTTTTTT. It translates to CASRGRPGEGTGELFF.

In its sample, this clonotype was seen a few times. The DNA for the CDR3 is TGCAGCGCTCTCCTCGGGGTCGGCGAGACCCAGTACTTC. Encoded protein: CSALLGVGETQYF. V usage is TRBV29-1 and J usage is TRBJ2-5; TRBD2 might be the D (5 bases). CDR1 is SQVTM, CDR2 ANQGSEA, per germline. Trimming stripped 7 bases from V and 5 bases from J, with 17 bases between. The CDR3 consists of 13 residues.